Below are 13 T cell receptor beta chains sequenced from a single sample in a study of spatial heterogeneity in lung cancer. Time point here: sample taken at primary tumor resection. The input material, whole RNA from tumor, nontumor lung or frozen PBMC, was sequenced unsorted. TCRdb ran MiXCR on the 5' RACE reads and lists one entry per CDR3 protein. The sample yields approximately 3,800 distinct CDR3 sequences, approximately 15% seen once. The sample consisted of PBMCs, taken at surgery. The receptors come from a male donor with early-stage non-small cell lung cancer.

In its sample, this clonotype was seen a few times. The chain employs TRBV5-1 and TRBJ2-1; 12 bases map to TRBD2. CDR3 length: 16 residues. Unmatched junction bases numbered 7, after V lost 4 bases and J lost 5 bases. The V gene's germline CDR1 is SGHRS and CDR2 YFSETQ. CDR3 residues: CASSPITSGGNNEQFF. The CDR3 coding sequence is TGCGCCAGCAGCCCCATAACTAGCGGGGGGAACAATGAGCAGTTCTTC.

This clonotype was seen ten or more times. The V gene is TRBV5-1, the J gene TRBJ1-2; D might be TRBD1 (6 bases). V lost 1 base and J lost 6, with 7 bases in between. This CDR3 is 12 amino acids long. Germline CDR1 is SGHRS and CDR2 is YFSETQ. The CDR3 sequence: CASSLSGDGYTF. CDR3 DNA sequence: TGCGCCAGCAGCTTGTCAGGGGATGGCTACACCTTC.

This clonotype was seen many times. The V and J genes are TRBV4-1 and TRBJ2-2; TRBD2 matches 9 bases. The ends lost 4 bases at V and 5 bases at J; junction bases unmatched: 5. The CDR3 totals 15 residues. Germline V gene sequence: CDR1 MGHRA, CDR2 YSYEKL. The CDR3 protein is CASSLSGGLTGELFF. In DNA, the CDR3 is TGCGCCAGCAGCCTCAGCGGGGGGCTTACCGGGGAGCTGTTTTTT.

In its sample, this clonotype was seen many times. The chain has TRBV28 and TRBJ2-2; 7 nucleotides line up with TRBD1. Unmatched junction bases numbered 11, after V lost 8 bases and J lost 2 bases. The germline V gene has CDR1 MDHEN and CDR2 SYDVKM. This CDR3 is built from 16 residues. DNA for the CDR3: TGTGCCAGCGGAACTTACAGGGGCCCCAACACCGGGGAGCTGTTTTTT. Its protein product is CASGTYRGPNTGELFF.

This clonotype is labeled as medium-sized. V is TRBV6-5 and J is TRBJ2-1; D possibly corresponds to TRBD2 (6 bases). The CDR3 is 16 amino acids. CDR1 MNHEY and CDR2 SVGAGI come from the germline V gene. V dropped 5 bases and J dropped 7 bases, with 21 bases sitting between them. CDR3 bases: TGTGCCAGCAGTACCCCCAGACTGACTAGTCGGAATGAGCAGTTCTTC. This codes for CASSTPRLTSRNEQFF.

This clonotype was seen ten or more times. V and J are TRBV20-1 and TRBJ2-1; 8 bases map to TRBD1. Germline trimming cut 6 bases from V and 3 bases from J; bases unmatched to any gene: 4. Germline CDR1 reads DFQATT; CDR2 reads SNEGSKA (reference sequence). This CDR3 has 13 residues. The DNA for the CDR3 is TGCAGTGCCAGGACAGGGAGCTACAATGAGCAGTTCTTC. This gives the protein CSARTGSYNEQFF.

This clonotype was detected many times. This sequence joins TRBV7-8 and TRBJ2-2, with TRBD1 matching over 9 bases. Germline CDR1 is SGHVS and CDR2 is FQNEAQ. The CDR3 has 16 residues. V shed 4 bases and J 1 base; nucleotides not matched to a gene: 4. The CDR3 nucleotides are TGTGCCAGCAGCTCTAGGGACAGGGAGAACACCGGGGAGCTGTTTTTT. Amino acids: CASSSRDRENTGELFF.

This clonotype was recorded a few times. CDR3 sequence: CSTISGTTLNTEAFF. As DNA, the CDR3 is TGCAGCACCATTTCCGGGACAACCTTGAACACTGAAGCTTTCTTT. The genes are TRBV29-1 and TRBJ1-1; TRBD1 might be the D (6 bases). CDR3 size: 15 residues. V gave up 8 bases and J gave up 0 bases, with 19 bases separating them. Germline V gene data show CDR1 as SQVTM and CDR2 as ANQGSEA.

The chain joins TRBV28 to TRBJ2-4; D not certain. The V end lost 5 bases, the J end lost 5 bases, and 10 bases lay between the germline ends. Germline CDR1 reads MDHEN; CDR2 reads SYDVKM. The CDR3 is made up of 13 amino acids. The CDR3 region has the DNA TGTGCCAGCAGTACGTCTCTCCAAAACATTCAGTACTTC. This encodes CASSTSLQNIQYF.

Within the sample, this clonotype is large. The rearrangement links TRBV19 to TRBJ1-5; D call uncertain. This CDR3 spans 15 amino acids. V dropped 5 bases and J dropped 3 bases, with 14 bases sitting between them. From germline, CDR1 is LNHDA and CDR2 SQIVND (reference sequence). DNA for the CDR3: TGTGCCAGTAGTTCGGTGACGGCGGACAATCAGCCCCAGCATTTT. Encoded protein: CASSSVTADNQPQHF. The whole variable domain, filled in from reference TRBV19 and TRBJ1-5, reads DGGITQSPKYLFRKEGQNVTLSCEQNLNHDAMYWYRQDPGQGLRLIYYSQIVNDFQKGDIAEGYSVSREKKESFPLTVTSAQKNPTAFYLCASSSVTADNQPQHFGDGTRLSIL.

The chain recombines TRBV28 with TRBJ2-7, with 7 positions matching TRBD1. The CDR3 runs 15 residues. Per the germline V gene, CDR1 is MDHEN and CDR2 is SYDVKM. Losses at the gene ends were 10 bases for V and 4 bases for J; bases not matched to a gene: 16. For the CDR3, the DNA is TGTGCCACCCACTGGGCCCGGGACAGCCCATACGAGCAGTACTTC. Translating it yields CATHWARDSPYEQYF.

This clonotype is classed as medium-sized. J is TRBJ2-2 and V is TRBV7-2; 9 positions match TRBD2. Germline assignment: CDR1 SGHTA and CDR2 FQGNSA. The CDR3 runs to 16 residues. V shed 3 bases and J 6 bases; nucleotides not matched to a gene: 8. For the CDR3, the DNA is TGTGCCAGCAGCTTCCAAGCGGGAGGCCAGGCCGGGGAGCTGTTTTTT. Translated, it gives CASSFQAGGQAGELFF. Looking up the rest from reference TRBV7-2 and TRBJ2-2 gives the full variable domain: GAGVSQSPSNKVTEKGKDVELRCDPISGHTALYWYRQSLGQGLEFLIYFQGNSAPDKSGLPSDRFSAERTGGSVSTLTIQRTQQEDSAVYLCASSFQAGGQAGELFFGEGSRLTVL.

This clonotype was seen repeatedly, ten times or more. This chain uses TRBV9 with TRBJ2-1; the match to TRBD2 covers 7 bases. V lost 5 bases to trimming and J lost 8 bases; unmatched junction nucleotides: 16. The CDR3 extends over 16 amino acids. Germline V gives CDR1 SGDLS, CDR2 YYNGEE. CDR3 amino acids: CASRGLGGGPSDEQFF. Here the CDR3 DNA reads TGTGCCAGCAGGGGATTGGGGGGAGGGCCGTCGGATGAGCAGTTCTTC.